This T cell receptor (beta chain) was recorded in a study of T cell responses to AZD1222 COVID-19 vaccine. Generated by immunoSEQ multiplex PCR, the TCRdb table keeps only in-frame clones and is missing some. This table holds about 160,000 clones, approximately 90% found once. CDR1 is LGHNT, CDR2 FRNRAP, per germline. Trimming stripped 3 bases from V and 1 base from J, with 10 bases between. CDR3 length: 14 residues. The clonotype originates from an adult who received the AZD1222 COVID-19 vaccine. The J gene is TRBJ2-7, the V gene TRBV12-5, with D unclear. The input for sequencing was peripheral blood, taken 28 days after the second AZD1222 dose. As DNA, the CDR3 is TGTGCTAGTGGTTTAACCCCACTATCCTACGAGCAGTACTTC. Protein product: CASGLTPLSYEQYF. The entire variable domain, with the rest obtained from reference TRBV12-5 and TRBJ2-7, is as follows: DARVTQTPRHKVTEMGQEVTMRCQPILGHNTVFWYRQTMMQGLELLAYFRNRAPLDDSGMPKDRFSAEMPDATLATLKIQPSEPRDSAVYFCASGLTPLSYEQYFGPGTRLTVT.